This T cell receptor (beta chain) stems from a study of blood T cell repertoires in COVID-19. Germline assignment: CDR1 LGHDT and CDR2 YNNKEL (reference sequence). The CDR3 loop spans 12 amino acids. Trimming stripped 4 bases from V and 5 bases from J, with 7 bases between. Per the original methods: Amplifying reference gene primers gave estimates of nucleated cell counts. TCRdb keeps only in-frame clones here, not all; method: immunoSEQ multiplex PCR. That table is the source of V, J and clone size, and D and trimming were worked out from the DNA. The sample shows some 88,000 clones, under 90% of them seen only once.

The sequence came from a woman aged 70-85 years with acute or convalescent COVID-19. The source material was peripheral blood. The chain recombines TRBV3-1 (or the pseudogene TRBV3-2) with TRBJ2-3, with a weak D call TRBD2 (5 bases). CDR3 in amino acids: CASSPRGDTQYF. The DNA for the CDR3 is TGTGCCAGCAGCCCCCGGGGAGATACGCAGTATTTT.